This TCR beta chain stems from a study of Graves' ophthalmopathy and Graves' hyperthyroidism. The table lists this clonotype with many counts. Amplifying from RNA transcripts, the study obtained TCR beta CDR3 regions. In the first round, RT-PCR was carried out with HTBI primers, and a multiplex PCR formed the second round. Via MiXCR, TCRdb re-called the multiplex PCR reads, giving one row per CDR3 protein. Here the sample spans about 220,000 distinct CDR3 sequences, about 22% being singletons. Orbital computed tomography, thyroid ultrasound, TRAb, serum thyroxine and clinical symptoms formed the basis of diagnosis. V shed 4 bases, J shed 4 bases, and the junction held 6 bases outside the gene matches. Germline assignment: CDR1 MNHEY and CDR2 SVGAGI. CDR3 length: 14 amino acids.

The clonotype comes from a woman between 45 and 60 years old with Graves' ophthalmopathy. The chain employs TRBV6-5 and TRBJ2-7; 8 bases agree with TRBD2. The sequenced material came from peripheral blood. The CDR3 DNA follows: TGTGCCAGCAGTTCCGGGAGGGTGGTATACGAGCAGTACTTC. It yields the protein CASSSGRVVYEQYF.